This T cell receptor beta chain was documented in a study of T cell repertoires in cytomegalovirus infection. Turning to the study itself: Public TCR beta signatures were indicative of both CMV infection and a matching HLA type.

Overall study findings and caveats: Carriers of CMV and the relevant HLA type were discriminated by public TCR beta frequency.

Concerning this clonotype itself: The antigen is not known.

Germline V lookup: CDR1 SGHTA, CDR2 FQGTGA. CDR3 size: 16 residues. J gave up 0 bases and V 5 bases, and 7 bases lay outside the gene matches. TCRdb recomputed calls from the reads with MiXCR, one row per CDR3 protein. The sample includes more than 250,000 distinct CDR3 sequences, about 25% of them seen just once. The chain uses TRBV7-3 and TRBJ2-1, with 7 bases aligning to TRBD2. This receptor was obtained from a human donor in good health (CMV status not recorded). Some clones in this sample may be carry-over from other donors' samples. Sequencing was performed on cultured PBMCs, taken from culture after CMV antigen stimulation. The CDR3 DNA follows: TGTGCCAGCAGCCGGGACTACCCGAGCTCCTACAATGAGCAGTTCTTC. This translates into CASSRDYPSSYNEQFF.